This is a list of T cell receptor beta chains from one sample in a study of PD-1 and CTLA-4 blockade in melanoma. Assay used: immunoSEQ multiplex PCR; TCRdb lists only in-frame clones, some missing. The profile shows 6,000 to 8,500 clones, roughly 80% of them singletons. Material: CD8+ T cells from peripheral blood, obtained before anti-PD-1 treatment. These receptor sequences come from a human donor with melanoma. CDR3s include the opening cysteine and the closing phenylalanine or tryptophan. A D gene is named only where the DNA matches it firmly. Not all rows give a size; the values are once, few, many and, for expanded clones, a class.

d_call j_call v_call clone_size cdr3_aa cdr3_nt
NA TRBJ1-2 TRBV11-3 NA CASSLDSNRLYGYTF TGTGCCAGCAGCTTAGATAGTAACAGACTTTATGGCTACACCTTC
NA TRBJ2-7 TRBV6-1 NA CASSEFLSYEQYF TGTGCCAGCAGTGAATTCCTTTCCTACGAGCAGTACTTC
NA TRBJ2-7 TRBV12-3/TRBV12-4 NA CASSPQGYEQYF TGTGCCAGCAGTCCTCAGGGATACGAGCAGTACTTC
NA TRBJ2-7 TRBV7-9 NA CASSLGAGYEQYF TGTGCCAGCAGCTTAGGAGCCGGCTACGAGCAGTACTTC
TRBD2 TRBJ2-3 TRBV30 NA CAWSAWEGVSPDTQYF TGTGCCTGGAGTGCGTGGGAGGGAGTTTCTCCAGATACGCAGTATTTT
NA TRBJ1-2 TRBV7-9 few CASSLGDGHYGYTF TGTGCCAGCAGCTTGGGGGACGGACACTATGGCTACACCTTC
NA TRBJ2-7 TRBV3-1/TRBV3-2 NA CASSQMGYEQYF TGTGCCAGCAGCCAAATGGGTTACGAGCAGTACTTC
TRBD1 TRBJ1-1 TRBV4-3 NA CASSQEPGGSTEAFF TGCGCCAGCAGCCAAGAACCAGGGGGCAGCACTGAAGCTTTCTTT
NA TRBJ2-7 TRBV5-4 NA CASGWGAHEQYF TGTGCCTCCGGATGGGGGGCCCACGAGCAGTACTTC
NA TRBJ1-4 TRBV19 NA CASSIGTATNEKLFF TGTGCCAGTAGTATAGGGACAGCAACTAATGAAAAACTGTTTTTT
NA TRBJ2-1 TRBV29-1 NA CSVEDRDGYNEQFF TGCAGCGTCGAGGACCGGGACGGATACAATGAGCAGTTCTTC
NA TRBJ2-7 TRBV30 NA CAWRDRTYEQYF TGTGCCTGGAGGGACCGCACCTACGAGCAGTACTTC
NA TRBJ1-1 TRBV9 NA CASSPRQYLGTEAFF TGTGCCAGCAGCCCACGACAGTATTTGGGCACTGAAGCTTTCTTT
NA TRBJ2-1 TRBV4-2 NA CASSQAFPQYNEQFF TGTGCCAGCAGCCAAGCTTTCCCGCAGTACAATGAGCAGTTCTTC
NA TRBJ1-6 TRBV6-5 large CASTAGNNSPLHF TGTGCCAGCACCGCAGGGAATAATTCACCCCTCCACTTT
NA TRBJ1-1 TRBV13 NA CASSATGRTEAFF TGTGCCAGCAGCGCTACAGGGCGCACTGAAGCTTTCTTT
TRBD1 TRBJ1-6 TRBV5-1 NA CASSLRQGSDSPLHF TGCGCCAGCAGCCTGAGACAGGGCTCTGATTCACCCCTCCACTTT
TRBD2 TRBJ2-5 TRBV7-2 few CASSLETSGAETQYF TGTGCCAGCAGCTTAGAGACTAGCGGGGCGGAGACCCAGTACTTC
NA TRBJ1-2 TRBV6-5 NA CASSPGGYGYTF TGTGCCAGCAGCCCCGGGGGGTATGGCTACACCTTC
TRBD2 TRBJ2-1 TRBV27 NA CASSPLAGRGGNEQFF TGTGCCAGCAGTCCCCTAGCGGGCCGGGGTGGGAATGAGCAGTTCTTC
TRBD2 TRBJ2-5 TRBV7-9 NA CASSFTSGILQETQYF TGTGCCAGCAGCTTCACTAGCGGGATCCTTCAAGAGACCCAGTACTTC
TRBD1 TRBJ2-7 TRBV2 few CASSDPSRTGYEQYF TGTGCCAGCAGTGACCCCTCTAGGACAGGCTACGAGCAGTACTTC
NA TRBJ2-1 TRBV2 NA CASSDRQAREQFF TGTGCCAGCAGTGATCGACAGGCGAGGGAGCAGTTCTTC
NA TRBJ1-5 TRBV2 NA CASSEYGVYSNQPQHF TGTGCCAGCAGTGAATACGGCGTCTATAGCAATCAGCCCCAGCATTTT